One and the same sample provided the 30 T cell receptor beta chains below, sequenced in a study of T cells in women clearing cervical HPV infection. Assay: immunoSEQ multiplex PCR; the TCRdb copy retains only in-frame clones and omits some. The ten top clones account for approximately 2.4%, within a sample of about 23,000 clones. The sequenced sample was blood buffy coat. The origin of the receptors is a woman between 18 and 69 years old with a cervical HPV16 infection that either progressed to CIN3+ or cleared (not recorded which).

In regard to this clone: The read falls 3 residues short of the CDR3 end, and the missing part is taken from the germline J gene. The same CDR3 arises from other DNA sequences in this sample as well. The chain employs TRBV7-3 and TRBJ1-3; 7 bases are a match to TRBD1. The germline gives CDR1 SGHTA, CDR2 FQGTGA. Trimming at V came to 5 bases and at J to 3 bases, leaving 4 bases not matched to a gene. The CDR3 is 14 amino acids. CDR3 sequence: CASSAGGSGNTIYF. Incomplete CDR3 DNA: TGTGCCAGCAGCGCAGGGGGGAGTGGAAACACC.

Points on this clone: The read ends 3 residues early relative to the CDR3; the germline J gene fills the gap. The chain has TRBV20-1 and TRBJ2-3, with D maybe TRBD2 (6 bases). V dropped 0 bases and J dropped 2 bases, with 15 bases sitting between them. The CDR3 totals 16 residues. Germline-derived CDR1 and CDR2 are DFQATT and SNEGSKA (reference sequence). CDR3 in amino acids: CSARDRLAEHTDTQYF. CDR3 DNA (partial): TGCAGTGCTAGAGATCGGTTAGCGGAACACACAGATACG.

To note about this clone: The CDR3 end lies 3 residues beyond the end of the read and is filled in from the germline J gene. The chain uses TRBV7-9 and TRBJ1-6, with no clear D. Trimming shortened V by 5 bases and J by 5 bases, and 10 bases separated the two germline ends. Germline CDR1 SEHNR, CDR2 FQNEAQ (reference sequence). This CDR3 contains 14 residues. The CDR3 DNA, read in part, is TGTGCCAGCAGCGCCCCGGGGAATAATTCACCC. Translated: CASSAPGNNSP. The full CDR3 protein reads CASSAPGNNSPLHF.

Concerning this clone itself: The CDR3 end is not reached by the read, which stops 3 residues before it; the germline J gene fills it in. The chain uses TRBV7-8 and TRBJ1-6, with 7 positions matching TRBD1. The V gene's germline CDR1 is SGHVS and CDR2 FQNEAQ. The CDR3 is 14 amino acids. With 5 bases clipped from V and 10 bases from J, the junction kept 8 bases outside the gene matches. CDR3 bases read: TGTGCCAGCAGCCCCGGACAGGAGGGATCACCC. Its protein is CASSPGQEGSP. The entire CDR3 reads CASSPGQEGSPLHF.

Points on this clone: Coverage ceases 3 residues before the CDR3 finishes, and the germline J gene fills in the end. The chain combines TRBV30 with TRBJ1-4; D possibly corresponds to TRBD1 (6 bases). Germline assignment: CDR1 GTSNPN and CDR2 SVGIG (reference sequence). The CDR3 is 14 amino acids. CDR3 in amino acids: CAWSVGGEGSPLFF. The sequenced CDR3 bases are TGTGCCTGGAGTGTAGGGGGGGAAGGGTCACCA.

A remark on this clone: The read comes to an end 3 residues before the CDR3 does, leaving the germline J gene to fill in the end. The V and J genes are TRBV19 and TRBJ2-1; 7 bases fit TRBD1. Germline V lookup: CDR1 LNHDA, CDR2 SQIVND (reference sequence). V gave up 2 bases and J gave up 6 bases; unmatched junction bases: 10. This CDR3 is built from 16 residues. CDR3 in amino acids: CASSIQSASGGNEQFF. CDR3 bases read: TGTGCCAGTAGTATACAGTCGGCCTCAGGGGGCAATGAG.

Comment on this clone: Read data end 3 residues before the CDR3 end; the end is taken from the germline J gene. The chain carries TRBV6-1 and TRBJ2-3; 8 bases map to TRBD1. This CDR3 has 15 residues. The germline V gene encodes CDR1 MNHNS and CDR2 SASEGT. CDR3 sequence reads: CASSDAGGTNQPQYF. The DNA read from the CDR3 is TGTGCCAGCAGTGATGCAGGGGGCACAAATCAGCCG.

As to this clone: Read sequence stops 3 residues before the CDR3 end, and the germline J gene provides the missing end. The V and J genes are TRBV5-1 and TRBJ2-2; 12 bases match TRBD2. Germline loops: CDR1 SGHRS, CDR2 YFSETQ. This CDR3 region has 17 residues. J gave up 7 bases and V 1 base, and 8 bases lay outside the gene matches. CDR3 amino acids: CASSLSPSGGASGELFF. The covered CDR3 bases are TGCGCCAGCAGCTTGTCGCCTAGCGGGGGGGCGAGCGGGGAG. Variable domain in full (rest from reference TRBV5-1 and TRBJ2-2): KAGVTQTPRYLIKTRGQQVTLSCSPISGHRSVSWYQQTPGQGLQFLFEYFSETQRNKGNFPGRFSGRQFSNSRSEMNVSTLELGDSALYLCASSLSPSGGASGELFFGEGSRLTVL.

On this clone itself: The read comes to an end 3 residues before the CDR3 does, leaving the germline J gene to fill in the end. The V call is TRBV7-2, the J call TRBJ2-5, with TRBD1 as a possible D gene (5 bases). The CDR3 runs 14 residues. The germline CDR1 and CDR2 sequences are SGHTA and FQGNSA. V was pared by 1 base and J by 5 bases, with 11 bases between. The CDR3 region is CASSLDGARETQYF. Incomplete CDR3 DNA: TGTGCCAGCAGCTTAGATGGGGCGCGGGAGACC.

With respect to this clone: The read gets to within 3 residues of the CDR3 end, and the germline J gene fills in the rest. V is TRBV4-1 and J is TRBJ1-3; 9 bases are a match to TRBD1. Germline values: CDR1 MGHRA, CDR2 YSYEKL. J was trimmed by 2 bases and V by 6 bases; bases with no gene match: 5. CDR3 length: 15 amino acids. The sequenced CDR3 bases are TGCGCCAGCAGGCGAAACAGGGGGCCTGGAAACACC. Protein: CASRRNRGPGNT. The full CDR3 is CASRRNRGPGNTIYF.

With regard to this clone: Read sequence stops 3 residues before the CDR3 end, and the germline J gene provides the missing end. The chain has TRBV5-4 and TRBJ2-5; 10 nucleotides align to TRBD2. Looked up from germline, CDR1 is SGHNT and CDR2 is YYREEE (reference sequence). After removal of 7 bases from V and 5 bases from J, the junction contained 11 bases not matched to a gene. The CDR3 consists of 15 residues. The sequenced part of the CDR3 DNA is TGTGCCAGCTTTTCGGCTAGCGGGAGCGCGGAGACC. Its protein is CASFSASGSAET. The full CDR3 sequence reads CASFSASGSAETQYF.

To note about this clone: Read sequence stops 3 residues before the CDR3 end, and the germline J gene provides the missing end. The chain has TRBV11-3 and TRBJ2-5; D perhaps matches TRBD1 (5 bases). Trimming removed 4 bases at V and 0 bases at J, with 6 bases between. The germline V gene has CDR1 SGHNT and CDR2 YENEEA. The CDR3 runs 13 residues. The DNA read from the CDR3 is TGTGCCAGCAGCTCGACAGACCAAGAGACC. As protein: CASSSTDQET. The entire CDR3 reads CASSSTDQETQYF.

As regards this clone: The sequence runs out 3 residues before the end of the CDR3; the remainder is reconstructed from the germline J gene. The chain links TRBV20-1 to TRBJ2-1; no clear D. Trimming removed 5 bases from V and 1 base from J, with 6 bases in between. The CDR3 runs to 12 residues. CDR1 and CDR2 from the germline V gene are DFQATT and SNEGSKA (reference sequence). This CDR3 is CSALRSYNEQFF. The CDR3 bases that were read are TGCAGTGCTCTCAGGTCCTACAATGAG.

CDR3 protein: CASTGQGSYEQYF. The part of the CDR3 DNA that was read is TGTGCCAGCACGGGACAGGGTTCCTACGAG. This chain uses TRBV2 with TRBJ2-7; 9 bases map to TRBD1. With the read ending 3 residues before the CDR3 end, the germline J gene is used to fill in that end. Germline V gene sequence: CDR1 SNHLY, CDR2 FYNNEI. V lost 7 bases, J lost 1 base, and 2 bases stayed unmatched. The CDR3 is made up of 13 amino acids. Variable domain in full (rest from reference TRBV2 and TRBJ2-7): EPEVTQTPSHQVTQMGQEVILRCVPISNHLYFYWYRQILGQKVEFLVSFYNNEISEKSEIFDDQFSVERPDGSNFTLKIRSTKLEDSAMYFCASTGQGSYEQYFGPGTRLTVT.

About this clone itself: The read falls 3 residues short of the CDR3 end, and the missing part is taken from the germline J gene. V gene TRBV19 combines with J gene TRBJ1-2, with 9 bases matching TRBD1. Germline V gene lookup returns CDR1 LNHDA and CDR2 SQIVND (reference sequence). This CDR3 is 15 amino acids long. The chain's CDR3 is CASSMGTGSTYDYTF. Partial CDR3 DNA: TGTGCCAGTAGTATGGGGACAGGGTCAACCTACGAC.

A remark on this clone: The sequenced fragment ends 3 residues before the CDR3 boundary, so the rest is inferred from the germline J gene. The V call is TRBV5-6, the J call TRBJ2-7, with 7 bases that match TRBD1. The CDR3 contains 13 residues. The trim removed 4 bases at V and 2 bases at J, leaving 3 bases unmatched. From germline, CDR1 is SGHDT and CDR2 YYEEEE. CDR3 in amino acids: CASSADRAYEQYF. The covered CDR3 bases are TGTGCCAGCAGCGCCGACAGGGCCTACGAG.

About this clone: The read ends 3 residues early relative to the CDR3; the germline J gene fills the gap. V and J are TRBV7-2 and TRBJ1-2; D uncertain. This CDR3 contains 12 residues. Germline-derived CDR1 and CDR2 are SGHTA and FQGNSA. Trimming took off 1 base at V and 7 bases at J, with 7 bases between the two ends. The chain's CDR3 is CASSLDKGGYTF. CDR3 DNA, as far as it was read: TGTGCCAGCAGCTTAGACAAGGGTGGC.

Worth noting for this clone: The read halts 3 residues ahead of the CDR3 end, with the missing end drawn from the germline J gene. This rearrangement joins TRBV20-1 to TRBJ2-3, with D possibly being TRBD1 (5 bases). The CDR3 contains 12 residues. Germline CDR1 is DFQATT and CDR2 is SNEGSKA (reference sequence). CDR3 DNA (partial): TGCAGTGCTAGGGACACACAAGAGACG. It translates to CSARDTQET. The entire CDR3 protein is CSARDTQETQYF.

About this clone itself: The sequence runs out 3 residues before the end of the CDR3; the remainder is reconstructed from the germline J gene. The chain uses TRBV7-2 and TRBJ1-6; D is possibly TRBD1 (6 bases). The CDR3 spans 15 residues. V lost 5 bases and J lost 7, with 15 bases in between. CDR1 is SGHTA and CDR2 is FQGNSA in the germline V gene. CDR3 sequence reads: CASSEAGAGNSPLHF. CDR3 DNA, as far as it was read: TGTGCCAGCAGCGAGGCAGGGGCCGGGAATTCACCC.

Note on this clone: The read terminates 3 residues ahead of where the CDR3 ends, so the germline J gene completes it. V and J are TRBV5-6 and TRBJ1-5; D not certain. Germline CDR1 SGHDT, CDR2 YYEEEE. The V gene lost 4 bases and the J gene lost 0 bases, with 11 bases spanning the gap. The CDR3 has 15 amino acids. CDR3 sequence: CASSRGLNSNQPQHF. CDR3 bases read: TGTGCCAGCAGCCGCGGATTAAATAGCAATCAGCCC.

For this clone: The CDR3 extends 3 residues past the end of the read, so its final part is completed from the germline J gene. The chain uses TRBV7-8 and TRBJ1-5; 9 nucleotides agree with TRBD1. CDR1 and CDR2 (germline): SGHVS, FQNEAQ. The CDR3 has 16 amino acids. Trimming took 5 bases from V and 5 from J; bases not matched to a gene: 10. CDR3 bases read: TGTGCCAGCAGCACTCAGACAGGGGGGATATATCAGCCC. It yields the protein CASSTQTGGIYQP. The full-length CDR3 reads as CASSTQTGGIYQPQHF.

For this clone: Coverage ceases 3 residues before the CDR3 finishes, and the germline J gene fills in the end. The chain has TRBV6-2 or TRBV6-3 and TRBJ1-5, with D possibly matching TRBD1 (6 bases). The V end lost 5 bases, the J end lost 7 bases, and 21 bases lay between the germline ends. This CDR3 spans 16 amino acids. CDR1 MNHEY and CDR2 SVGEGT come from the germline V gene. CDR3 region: CASSDPLQGQRQPQHF. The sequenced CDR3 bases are TGTGCCAGCAGTGACCCCTTACAGGGCCAGAGGCAGCCC.

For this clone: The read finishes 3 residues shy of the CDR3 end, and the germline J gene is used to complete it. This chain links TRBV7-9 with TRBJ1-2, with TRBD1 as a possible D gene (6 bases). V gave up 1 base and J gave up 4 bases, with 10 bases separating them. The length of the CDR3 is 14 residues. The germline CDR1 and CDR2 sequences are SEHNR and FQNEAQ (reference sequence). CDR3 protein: CASSLDQGSYGYTF. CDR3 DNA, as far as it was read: TGTGCCAGCAGCTTAGATCAGGGGTCCTATGGC.

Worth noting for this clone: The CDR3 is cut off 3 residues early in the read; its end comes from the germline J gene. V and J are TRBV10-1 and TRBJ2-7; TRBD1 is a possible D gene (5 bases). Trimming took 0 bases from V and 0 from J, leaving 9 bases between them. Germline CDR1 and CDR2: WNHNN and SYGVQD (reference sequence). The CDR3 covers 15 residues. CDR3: CASSESTVPSYEQYF. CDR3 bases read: TGCGCCAGCAGTGAGTCGACAGTGCCCTCCTACGAG.

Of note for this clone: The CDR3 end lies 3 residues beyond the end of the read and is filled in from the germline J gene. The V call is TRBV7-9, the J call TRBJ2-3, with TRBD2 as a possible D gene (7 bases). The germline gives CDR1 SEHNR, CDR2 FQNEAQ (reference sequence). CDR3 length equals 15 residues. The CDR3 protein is CASSPLGGAGQPQYF. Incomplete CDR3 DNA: TGTGCCAGCAGCCCATTGGGGGGGGCGGGTCAGCCG. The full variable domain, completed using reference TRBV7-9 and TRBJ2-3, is DTGVSQNPRHKITKRGQNVTFRCDPISEHNRLYWYRQTLGQGPEFLTYFQNEAQLEKSRLLSDRFSAERPKGSFSTLEIQRTEQGDSAMYLCASSPLGGAGQPQYFGPGTRLTVL.

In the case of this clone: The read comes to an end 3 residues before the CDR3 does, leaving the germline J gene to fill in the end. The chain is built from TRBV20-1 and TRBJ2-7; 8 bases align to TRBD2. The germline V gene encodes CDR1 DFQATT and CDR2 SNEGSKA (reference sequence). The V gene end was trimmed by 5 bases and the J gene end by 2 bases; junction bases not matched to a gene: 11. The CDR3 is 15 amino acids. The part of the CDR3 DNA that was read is TGCAGTGCTCGAAGACTAGCGAGACTGACCTACGAG. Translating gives CSARRLARLTYE. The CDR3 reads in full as CSARRLARLTYEQYF.

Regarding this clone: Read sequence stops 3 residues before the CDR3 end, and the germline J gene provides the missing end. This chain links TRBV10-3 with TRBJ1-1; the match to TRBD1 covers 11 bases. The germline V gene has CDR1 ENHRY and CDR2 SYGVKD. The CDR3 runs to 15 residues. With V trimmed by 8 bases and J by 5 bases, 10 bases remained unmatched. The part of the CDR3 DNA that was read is TGTGCCATCGCCGCTGGACAGGGGGCATTGACTGAA. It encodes CAIAAGQGALTE. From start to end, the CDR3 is CAIAAGQGALTEAFF.

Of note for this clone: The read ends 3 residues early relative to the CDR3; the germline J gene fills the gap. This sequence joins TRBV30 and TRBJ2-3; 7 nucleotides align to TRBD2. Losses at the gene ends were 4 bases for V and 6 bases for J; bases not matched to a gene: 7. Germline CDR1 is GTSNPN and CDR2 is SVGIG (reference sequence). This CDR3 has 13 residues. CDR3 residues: CAWTSGGSDTQYF. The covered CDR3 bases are TGTGCCTGGACCTCCGGGGGGTCCGATACG.

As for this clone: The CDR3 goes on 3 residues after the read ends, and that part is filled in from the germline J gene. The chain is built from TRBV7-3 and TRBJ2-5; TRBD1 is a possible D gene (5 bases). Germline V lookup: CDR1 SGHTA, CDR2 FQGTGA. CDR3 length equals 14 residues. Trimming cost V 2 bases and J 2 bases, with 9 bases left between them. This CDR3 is CASSLGPGQETQYF. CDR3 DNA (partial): TGTGCCAGCAGCTTAGGGCCAGGGCAAGAGACC.

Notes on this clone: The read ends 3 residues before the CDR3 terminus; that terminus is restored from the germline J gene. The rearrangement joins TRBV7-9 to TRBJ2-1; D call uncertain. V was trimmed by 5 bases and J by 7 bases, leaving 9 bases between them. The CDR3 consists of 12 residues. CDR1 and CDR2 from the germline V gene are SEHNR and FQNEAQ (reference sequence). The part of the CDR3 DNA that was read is TGTGCCAGCAGCGATCTCCTAAATGAG. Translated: CASSDLLNE. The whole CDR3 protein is CASSDLLNEQFF.